One sample yielded the 26 T cell receptor beta chains listed below, sequenced in a study of CD4+ T cells in melanoma. Method: immunoSEQ multiplex PCR; TCRdb's copy keeps in-frame clones and lacks some. Of around 12,000 clones in the sample, 66% were seen once. Sample: cells from a culture (not recorded whether cultured in vitro). These TCRs come from a human donor with melanoma.

V usage is TRBV5-5 and J usage is TRBJ2-5; 9 bases map to TRBD2. The germline V gene encodes CDR1 SGHKS and CDR2 YYEKEE (reference sequence). The V and J ends lost 4 bases and 5 bases, in that order; junction bases with no gene match: 9. The CDR3 totals 15 residues. CDR3 amino acids: CASSDLAGARETQYF. Here the CDR3 DNA reads TGTGCCAGCAGCGACTTAGCGGGGGCCCGGGAGACCCAGTACTTC.

The chain combines TRBV6-1 with TRBJ2-5, with 8 bases fitting TRBD1. Germline loops: CDR1 MNHNS, CDR2 SASEGT. Losses at the gene ends were 1 base for V and 5 bases for J; bases not matched to a gene: 9. The length of the CDR3 is 16 residues. Written as DNA, the CDR3 is TGTGCCAGCAGTGAAGTGGGACAGGCAGATAGGGAGACCCAGTACTTC. Amino acids: CASSEVGQADRETQYF.

The chain combines TRBV15 with TRBJ2-5; 7 bases line up with TRBD2. Per germline, CDR1 LNHNV and CDR2 YYDKDF (reference sequence). V was pared by 0 bases and J by 5 bases, with 6 bases of the junction left unmatched. The CDR3 is 15 amino acids. The CDR3 is CATSRDGLGRETQYF. CDR3 in DNA: TGTGCCACCAGCAGAGACGGACTAGGCCGGGAGACCCAGTACTTC. Full variable domain (outside the CDR3, taken from reference TRBV15 and TRBJ2-5): DAMVIQNPRYQVTQFGKPVTLSCSQTLNHNVMYWYQQKSSQAPKLLFHYYDKDFNNEADTPDNFQSRRPNTSFCFLDIRSPGLGDTAMYLCATSRDGLGRETQYFGPGTRLLVL.

V is TRBV9 and J is TRBJ2-7; TRBD1 aligns across 8 bases. This CDR3 is 13 amino acids long. J lost 5 bases, V lost 1 base, and 2 bases had no gene match. Germline loops: CDR1 SGDLS, CDR2 YYNGEE. The CDR3 here is CASSVTDRDEQYF. In nucleotides, the CDR3 is TGTGCCAGCAGCGTAACGGACAGGGACGAGCAGTACTTC. Full variable domain (outside the CDR3, taken from reference TRBV9 and TRBJ2-7): DSGVTQTPKHLITATGQRVTLRCSPRSGDLSVYWYQQSLDQGLQFLIQYYNGEERAKGNILERFSAQQFPDLHSELNLSSLELGDSALYFCASSVTDRDEQYFGPGTRLTVT.

The CDR3 nucleotides read TGCGCCAGCAGCCCCTCCTACACGTTTACCGGGGAGCTGTTTTTT. The encoded protein is CASSPSYTFTGELFF. The rearrangement joins TRBV4-1 to TRBJ2-2; D is ambiguous. The V and J ends lost 4 bases and 5 bases respectively, with 14 bases between them. The CDR3 runs to 15 residues. The germline V gene has CDR1 MGHRA and CDR2 YSYEKL.

This clone is classed as large. The chain carries TRBV7-8 and TRBJ1-5, with D unclear. The CDR3 runs to 12 residues. V lost 0 bases and J 7 bases, leaving 4 bases between the germline ends. Germline V lookup: CDR1 SGHVS, CDR2 FQNEAQ. CDR3 residues: CASSLAGQPQHF. The CDR3 coding sequence is TGTGCCAGCAGCTTAGCAGGACAGCCCCAGCATTTT. The whole variable domain, remainder taken from reference TRBV7-8 and TRBJ1-5, is GAGVSQSPRYKVAKRGQDVALRCDPISGHVSLFWYQQALGQGPEFLTYFQNEAQLDKSGLPSDRFFAERPEGSVSTLKIQRTQQEDSAVYLCASSLAGQPQHFGDGTRLSIL.

The CDR3 spells CASSPGVGAREKLFF. CDR3 nucleotide sequence: TGTGCCAGCAGCCCGGGGGTAGGGGCCCGGGAAAAACTGTTTTTT. The rearrangement joins TRBV14 to TRBJ1-4; D might be TRBD1 (5 bases). V was clipped by 4 bases and J by 8 bases, with 17 bases between them. The CDR3 is made up of 15 amino acids. Germline assignment: CDR1 SGHDN and CDR2 FVKESK.

V usage is TRBV5-1 and J usage is TRBJ1-2; D is possibly TRBD1 (6 bases). The CDR3 has 14 amino acids. Per the germline V gene, CDR1 is SGHRS and CDR2 is YFSETQ. V lost 1 base and J 3 bases, leaving 10 bases between the germline ends. The CDR3 DNA is TGCGCCAGCAGCTTGAGGGGGGGGGACTATGGCTACACCTTC. Its protein product is CASSLRGGDYGYTF.

The V and J genes are TRBV6-5 and TRBJ1-5; D is possibly TRBD1 (6 bases). V was trimmed by 10 bases and J by 7 bases, leaving 20 bases between them. The CDR3 extends over 14 amino acids. CDR1 MNHEY and CDR2 SVGAGI come from the germline V gene. CDR3 coding DNA: TGTGCCACCCGAAAGATGGGGGCCTTGCAGCCCCAGCATTTT. Protein: CATRKMGALQPQHF.

This clone was detected a few times. V gene TRBV15 combines with J gene TRBJ1-2, with D hard to call. The CDR3 covers 15 residues. Looked up from germline, CDR1 is LNHNV and CDR2 is YYDKDF (reference sequence). The ends were cut back, 4 bases at V and 0 bases at J, with 12 bases in the middle. In nucleotides, the CDR3 is TGTGCCACCAGCAAAGGGATTGAGGCTAACTATGGCTACACCTTC. It translates to CATSKGIEANYGYTF.

There are a few counts of this clone. At the DNA level, this CDR3 is encoded by other sequences in the same sample as well. The V gene is TRBV5-1, the J gene TRBJ2-2; D is ambiguous. The CDR3 sequence is 14 residues long. The germline V and J ends were trimmed by 5 bases and 1 base, with 9 bases remaining between them. Germline V gene sequence: CDR1 SGHRS, CDR2 YFSETQ. This CDR3 is CASSSDGNTGELFF. The DNA for the CDR3 is TGCGCCAGCAGTTCGGACGGGAACACCGGGGAGCTGTTTTTT.

A single count supports this clone. The chain couples TRBV27 to TRBJ2-7; 7 bases fit TRBD2. The CDR3 length is 15 residues. In germline, CDR1 is MNHEY, CDR2 SMNVEV (reference sequence). Trimming removed 6 bases from V and 2 bases from J; junction bases left unmatched: 10. The CDR3 region has the DNA TGTGCCAGCAGGGGGCAGCGGGGTCTCGCCTACGAGCAGTACTTC. This sequence encodes CASRGQRGLAYEQYF.

The J gene is TRBJ1-1, the V gene TRBV29-1, with TRBD1 matching over 7 bases. Germline V gene lookup returns CDR1 SQVTM and CDR2 ANQGSEA. The V and J ends lost 5 bases and 4 bases, in that order; junction bases with no gene match: 7. This CDR3 comprises 13 residues. CDR3 residues: CSVSTGTGTEAFF. The CDR3, as DNA: TGCAGCGTTTCGACAGGGACGGGCACTGAAGCTTTCTTT. The entire variable domain, with the rest obtained from reference TRBV29-1 and TRBJ1-1, is as follows: SAVISQKPSRDICQRGTSLTIQCQVDSQVTMMFWYRQQPGQSLTLIATANQGSEATYESGFVIDKFPISRPNLTFSTLTVSNMSPEDSSIYLCSVSTGTGTEAFFGQGTRLTVV.

The CDR3 DNA sequence: TGCAGCGTTGGTCGGGGTGGCGGAGACAAGAAAGGGACCCAGTACTTC. This gives the protein CSVGRGGGDKKGTQYF. The J gene is TRBJ2-5, the V gene TRBV29-1; maybe TRBD2 (5 bases). In germline, CDR1 is SQVTM, CDR2 ANQGSEA. CDR3 length equals 16 residues. V was cut by 4 bases and J by 7 bases, with 25 bases left in between.

The chain employs TRBV6-6 and TRBJ2-7; 7 nucleotides agree with TRBD1. With 5 bases clipped from V and 2 bases from J, the junction kept 6 bases outside the gene matches. In germline, CDR1 is MNHNY, CDR2 SVGAGI (reference sequence). CDR3 size: 14 residues. The DNA for the CDR3 is TGTGCCAGCAGTCAAAGGGGGCCCCCCTACGAGCAGTACTTC. Its translation is CASSQRGPPYEQYF.

This clone has just a few counts. The rearrangement links TRBV2 to TRBJ1-2, with 8 bases fitting TRBD1. CDR1 is SNHLY, CDR2 FYNNEI, per germline. This CDR3 has 14 residues. V shed 4 bases, J shed 6 bases, and the junction held 7 bases outside the gene matches. The DNA of the CDR3 is TGTGCCAGCAGTGGTCAGGGGGCTTGGAATGGCTACACCTTC. Amino acid sequence: CASSGQGAWNGYTF.

The V call is TRBV6-5, the J call TRBJ1-6; a possible D gene is TRBD1 (5 bases). CDR1 MNHEY and CDR2 SVGAGI come from the germline V gene. V was clipped by 7 bases and J by 9 bases, with 16 bases between them. The CDR3 totals 14 residues. The CDR3 DNA reads TGTGCCAGCATGCGAGCCGGGGACGGTTCACCCCTCCACTTT. Encoded protein: CASMRAGDGSPLHF.

CDR3 sequence (DNA): TGTGCCACCAGCAGAGCCCGGACAGTGGGCATTAAAAAACTGTTTTTT. Amino acid sequence: CATSRARTVGIKKLFF. This chain links TRBV15 with TRBJ1-4, with D possibly matching TRBD1 (6 bases). The length of the CDR3 is 16 residues. Germline CDR1 is LNHNV and CDR2 is YYDKDF (reference sequence). The V end lost 1 base, the J end lost 9 bases, and 18 bases lay between the germline ends.

The chain couples TRBV4-1 to TRBJ1-5; D gene unclear. From germline, CDR1 is MGHRA and CDR2 YSYEKL. There are 14 residues in the CDR3. V was trimmed by 1 base and J by 11 bases, leaving 15 bases between them. The CDR3 region has the DNA TGCGCCAGCAGCCAAGCCGTGGTAGGGTGGTCCCAGCATTTT. Translating gives CASSQAVVGWSQHF.

The table lists this clone with a few counts. The chain is built from TRBV7-9 and TRBJ1-3, with TRBD1 identical over 9 bases. The CDR3 has 14 amino acids. The V gene's germline CDR1 is SEHNR and CDR2 FQNEAQ (reference sequence). J gave up 4 bases and V 5 bases, and 3 bases lay outside the gene matches. The CDR3 DNA follows: TGTGCCAGCAGCCGTACAGGGGGCGGAAACACCATATATTTT. Protein: CASSRTGGGNTIYF.

This sequence joins TRBV19 and TRBJ1-2, with a tentative D call TRBD1 (6 bases). CDR1 is LNHDA and CDR2 is SQIVND in the germline V gene (reference sequence). Trimming took 7 bases from V and 8 from J, leaving 23 bases between them. This CDR3 comprises 15 residues. CDR3 DNA: TGTGCCAGTATCACATCATCGCGGACAGCCAGCGGCTACACCTTC. This sequence encodes CASITSSRTASGYTF.

The chain joins TRBV27 to TRBJ1-1; TRBD1 is a possible D gene (6 bases). Germline CDR1 MNHEY, CDR2 SMNVEV (reference sequence). Trimming stripped 6 bases from V and 9 bases from J, with 20 bases between. CDR3 size: 14 residues. This chain's CDR3 is CASSRSGGRLKAFF. In nucleotides, the CDR3 is TGTGCCAGCAGCCGAAGTGGGGGCCGCCTCAAAGCTTTCTTT.

The chain joins TRBV2 to TRBJ2-5; the D is unclear. The CDR3 sequence is 11 residues long. Trimming stripped 8 bases from V and 5 bases from J, with 9 bases between. CDR1 and CDR2 (germline): SNHLY, FYNNEI. CDR3 region: CASGLKETQYF. CDR3 coding DNA: TGTGCCAGCGGATTAAAGGAGACCCAGTACTTC.

The chain has TRBV7-2 and TRBJ2-3; the match to TRBD1 covers 7 bases. V lost 5 bases and J lost 1; bases outside the gene matches: 6. This CDR3 comprises 15 residues. CDR1 and CDR2 (germline): SGHTA, FQGNSA. The CDR3 DNA sequence: TGTGCCAGCAGCCGATCGACAGGGCGCACAGATACGCAGTATTTT. Translating it yields CASSRSTGRTDTQYF.

The V and J genes are TRBV11-3 and TRBJ1-3, with D unresolved. Germline V lookup: CDR1 SGHNT, CDR2 YENEEA. Trimming took 7 bases from V and 0 from J, leaving 22 bases between them. The CDR3 runs 18 residues. The CDR3 reads CASNKHGVLKSSGNTIYF. In DNA, the CDR3 is TGTGCCAGCAATAAGCATGGGGTATTGAAAAGCTCTGGAAACACCATATATTTT.

The chain has TRBV6-5 and TRBJ1-1; D perhaps matches TRBD1 (6 bases). The CDR3 sequence is 15 residues long. CDR1 is MNHEY, CDR2 SVGAGI, per germline. Trimming left V 0 bases short and J 8 bases short, with 16 bases between. The CDR3 DNA reads as TGTGCCAGCAGTTACTCGGCAAGGGGGGCTCTCGAAGCTTTCTTT. This gives the protein CASSYSARGALEAFF.